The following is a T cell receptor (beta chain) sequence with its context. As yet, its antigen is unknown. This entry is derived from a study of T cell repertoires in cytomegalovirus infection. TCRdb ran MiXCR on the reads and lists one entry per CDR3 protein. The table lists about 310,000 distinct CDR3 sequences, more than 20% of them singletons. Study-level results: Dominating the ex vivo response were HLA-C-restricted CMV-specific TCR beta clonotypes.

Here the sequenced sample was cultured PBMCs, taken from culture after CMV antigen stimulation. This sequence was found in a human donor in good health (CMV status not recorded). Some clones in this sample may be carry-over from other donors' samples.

CDR3 residues: CATSRDPSGEQYV. The CDR3 DNA reads as TGTGCCACCAGCAGAGACCCGTCGGGCGAGCAGTACGTC. The V gene is TRBV15, the J gene TRBJ2-7, with D unclear. CDR1 and CDR2 (germline): LNHNV, YYDKDF (reference sequence). This CDR3 spans 13 amino acids. The germline V and J ends were trimmed by 0 bases and 6 bases, with 9 bases remaining between them.